Below, one T cell receptor (beta chain) is given with its context. This clonotype has only a few counts. Its cognate antigen has yet to be identified. Base qualities were left out, and no much larger clone turns up one base away. Library preparation used 5' RACE. These reads were obtained on a NextSeq 500. Unique molecular identifiers were attached to individual cDNA molecules in the TCR library protocol so that sequencing error and PCR bias could be corrected. Sequencing covered both TCR alpha and beta chains, and within each sample the abundances of alpha and beta sequences were tightly co-correlated. In the paper's pipeline: Decombinator V4 was used to perform V gene, J gene and CDR3 annotation of TCR sequences. TCRs were defined as expanded if a significant change between any two time points was detected under a Poisson model with p below 0.0001. Abundances of TCRs were expressed as counts per million after normalisation to the total number of TCRs sequenced in each sample. MAIT TCRs were defined by TRAV1-2 paired with TRAJ12, TRAJ20 or TRAJ33, and iNKT TCRs by TRAV10 paired with TRAJ18. VDJdb, accessed 1 November 2021, was searched for CMV, EBV and SARS-CoV-2 annotated TCRs, with TCRs annotated for multiple antigens excluded. TCRdb reprocessed the public reads (quality trimming at Q25 with fastp, clone calling with MiXCR) and kept in-frame beta chains. All rows with the same CDR3 protein become a single entry with the most common DNA and genes. TCRdb, not the authors, supplied the V and J calls. Counted in this sample were 70,000 to 85,000 distinct CDR3 sequences; roughly 12% of them appeared once. In total, the top ten clones hold about 6% of the sample.

The data are from a study of early T cells in non-severe SARS-CoV-2 infection (TCRdb year 2021). In the study overall: Because TCR sequencing was done on bulk RNA from unsorted whole blood, the alpha and beta chains could not be paired. Points the paper makes about the study in general: VDJdb matching was skewed toward anti-spike CD8 responses, so virus-specific expansions were likely underestimated and private and CD4 specificities were missed.

Its CDR3 holds 16 amino acids, cysteine through phenylalanine. Only the CDR3 part of the read is kept: 48 bases, read in frame from the first base. For CDR1 and CDR2, the germline V gene lists LGHNA and YNFKEQ. Germline trimming amounts to 0 bases on V and 2 bases on J, with 5 as the count of junction bases outside the gene matches. The study was a case-control design nested within a healthcare worker cohort in London, UK, with weekly nasopharyngeal swab PCR tests and blood sampling. Healthcare workers were enrolled in the week of the UK lockdown, from 23 to 31 March 2020, and were followed every week for up to roughly 15 weeks.

The sequenced sample consisted of whole blood. The TCR was taken from an adult who was a healthcare worker with PCR-confirmed SARS-CoV-2 infection or an uninfected control (not recorded which). The chain is encoded by TRBV4-2 joined to TRBJ2-7, with 9 bases in between that match TRBD1. The CDR3: CASSQEGTGRPYEQYF. The base sequence is TGTGCCAGCAGCCAAGAGGGGACAGGGAGGCCCTACGAGCAGTACTTC.